This T cell receptor (beta chain) was sequenced during a study of OX40 agonist ivuxolimab in advanced cancers. Across the study: Head and neck, renal cell, melanoma or hepatocellular carcinoma were the cancers that dose-escalation patients had. People who had prior anti-PD-1, anti-PD-L1 or anti-CTLA-4 therapy could take part, and around 40% had some. General observations from the study: Expanded clones were, on average, more numerous among CD8+ T cells than CD4+.

The V gene lost 2 bases and the J gene lost 0 bases, with 8 bases spanning the gap. CDR3 length: 15 residues. CDR1 and CDR2 from the germline V gene are MNHEY and SVGAGI. Autoimmune disease history or systemic immunosuppression led to patients being barred. A word on this clone: As yet, its antigen is unknown.

Some clones are missing from TCRdb's copy, which holds only in-frame ones; the method was immunoSEQ multiplex PCR. The table records under 140,000 clones, roughly nine tenths of them present only once. The chain combines TRBV6-5 with TRBJ2-1, with D unclear. Sequences were derived from CD4+ or CD8+ T cells sorted from blood, sampled in a trial of the OX40 agonist ivuxolimab. This sequence was found in an adult with an advanced solid tumor such as melanoma, head and neck, liver or kidney cancer. DNA of the CDR3: TGTGCCAGCAGTTACGGCAGGAGCTCCTACAATGAGCAGTTCTTC. It yields the protein CASSYGRSSYNEQFF.